A selection of T cell receptor beta chains follows, all from one sample in a study of siplizumab effects on memory and regulatory T cells. Method: immunoSEQ multiplex PCR; TCRdb's copy keeps in-frame clones and lacks some. The data show about 110,000 clones, with about 90% seen just once and roughly 0.75% held by the top ten. The sequenced sample consisted of Tregs sorted from blood. The receptor set was obtained from a human donor in good health. Each CDR3 is given with its conserved first and last residue. Each record gives: clone size, J gene, V gene, D gene, CDR3 protein, CDR3 DNA. The D gene is left open where the match is weak. A row's size may be missing; if present it is once, few, many or a size class.

NA | TRBJ2-7 | TRBV5-4 | NA | CASSLSATPREQYF | TGTGCCAGCAGCTTGTCCGCTACTCCTCGCGAGCAGTACTTC
NA | TRBJ1-2 | TRBV5-1 | NA | CASTPEGHYGYTF | TGCGCCAGCACCCCCGAAGGGCACTATGGCTACACCTTC
NA | TRBJ2-5 | TRBV5-1 | NA | CASSASGSQYF | TGCGCCAGCAGTGCCAGCGGGTCCCAGTACTTC
NA | TRBJ2-7 | TRBV4-1 | TRBD1 | CASSQVDRGHLEQYF | TGCGCCAGCAGCCAGGTAGACAGGGGGCATCTCGAGCAGTACTTC
NA | TRBJ1-3 | TRBV18 | NA | CASSRESSGNTIYF | TGTGCCAGCTCGCGGGAGTCGTCCGGAAACACCATATATTTT
NA | TRBJ2-2 | TRBV7-9 | TRBD1 | CASSLRTGGAVRTGELFF | TGTGCCAGCAGCTTGAGGACAGGGGGCGCCGTTCGGACCGGGGAGCTGTTTTTT
once | TRBJ2-5 | TRBV14 | TRBD2 | CASSLRTSGETQYF | TGTGCCAGCAGCCTTCGGACTAGCGGAGAGACCCAGTACTTC
NA | TRBJ1-5 | TRBV7-8 | NA | CASSLWSGRDQPQHF | TGTGCTAGCAGCTTGTGGTCAGGGCGGGATCAGCCCCAGCATTTT
NA | TRBJ1-5 | TRBV27 | TRBD1 | CASSLGAGGAFRNQPQHF | TGTGCCAGCAGTTTAGGGGCAGGGGGCGCTTTTCGCAATCAGCCCCAGCATTTT
NA | TRBJ2-3 | TRBV7-9 | NA | CASSPRGGKRTDTQYF | TGTGCCAGCAGCCCCAGAGGGGGGAAGCGCACAGATACGCAGTATTTT
NA | TRBJ2-7 | TRBV27 | NA | CASSFVSLVGYEQYF | TGTGCCAGCAGTTTCGTAAGTCTAGTCGGGTACGAGCAGTACTTC
NA | TRBJ1-1 | TRBV25-1 | NA | CASNVQGLNTEAFF | TGTGCCAGCAATGTACAGGGTCTGAACACTGAAGCTTTCTTT
NA | TRBJ1-2 | TRBV29-1 | NA | CSAGHGVDPYGYTF | TGCAGCGCCGGACACGGCGTGGATCCCTATGGCTACACCTTC
NA | TRBJ2-1 | TRBV18 | TRBD2 | CASSPRPSGGSSYNEQFF | TGTGCCAGCTCACCACGACCTAGCGGGGGGAGCTCCTACAATGAGCAGTTCTTC
NA | TRBJ2-5 | TRBV11-2 | TRBD2 | CASSLVLAGVQETQYF | TGTGCCAGCAGCTTGGTTTTAGCGGGGGTACAAGAGACCCAGTACTTC
NA | TRBJ1-1 | TRBV5-1 | NA | CASSSDLSGVAFF | TGCGCCAGCAGTTCTGACCTATCCGGGGTAGCTTTCTTT
NA | TRBJ1-2 | TRBV5-6 | NA | CASSSRSRDMGGYTF | TGTGCCAGCAGCTCTCGGTCCCGGGACATGGGGGGCTACACCTTC
NA | TRBJ2-1 | TRBV11-2 | TRBD1 | CASSRTGSYNEQFF | TGTGCCAGCAGCCGGACAGGTTCCTACAATGAGCAGTTCTTC
NA | TRBJ1-6 | TRBV21-1 | NA | CASSKAGYSPLHF | TGTGCCAGCAGCAAAGCTGGTTATTCACCCCTCCACTTT
NA | TRBJ2-7 | TRBV10-3 | TRBD2 | CATSGTSGYEQYF | TGTGCCACTTCCGGGACTAGCGGGTACGAGCAGTACTTC
NA | TRBJ1-1 | TRBV7-9 | NA | CASSLASGQMNTEAFF | TGTGCCAGCAGCTTAGCTTCCGGTCAAATGAACACTGAAGCTTTCTTT
once | TRBJ1-2 | TRBV6-1 | NA | CASSPREIYGYTF | TGTGCCAGCAGCCCAAGGGAGATCTATGGCTACACCTTC
NA | TRBJ1-5 | TRBV19 | NA | CASSLREGQPQHF | TGTGCCAGTAGTTTAAGGGAAGGTCAGCCCCAGCATTTT
NA | TRBJ1-3 | TRBV9 | NA | CASSVEGHSGNTIYF | TGTGCCAGCAGCGTAGAAGGGCACTCTGGAAACACCATATATTTT
few | TRBJ2-7 | TRBV6-5 | TRBD1 | CASLSIGTGEQYF | TGTGCCAGCCTTAGCATTGGGACAGGCGAGCAGTACTTC
NA | TRBJ1-2 | TRBV4-2 | TRBD1 | CASAPGQGRGYTF | TGTGCCAGCGCACCGGGACAGGGTCGTGGCTACACCTTC
NA | TRBJ1-1 | TRBV14 | NA | CASSQDLRMGRQGEAFF | TGTGCCAGCAGCCAAGATCTTCGAATGGGTAGGCAGGGTGAAGCTTTCTTT
NA | TRBJ1-1 | TRBV4-1 | NA | CASSQVGNTEAFF | TGCGCCAGCAGCCAAGTCGGTAACACTGAAGCTTTCTTT
NA | TRBJ2-5 | TRBV5-6 | TRBD2 | CASSLGLQETQYF | TGTGCCAGCAGCCTGGGACTACAAGAGACCCAGTACTTC
NA | TRBJ2-1 | TRBV7-6 | NA | CASSLVPGASSSYNEQFF | TGTGCCAGCAGCTTAGTGCCCGGGGCTTCGAGCTCCTACAATGAGCAGTTCTTC
NA | TRBJ1-5 | TRBV11-2 | NA | CASSLGGGQPQHF | TGTGCCAGCAGCTTGGGGGGAGGTCAGCCCCAGCATTTT
NA | TRBJ1-1 | TRBV29-1 | NA | CSVVGLEAFF | TGCAGCGTTGTAGGGCTTGAAGCTTTCTTT
NA | TRBJ2-3 | TRBV4-2 | NA | CASSQGHGSPAGFTDTQYF | TGTGCCAGCAGCCAAGGTCATGGGTCCCCAGCTGGGTTTACAGATACGCAGTATTTT
NA | TRBJ2-5 | TRBV5-1 | NA | CASSLTGSETQYF | TGCGCCAGCAGCTTGACAGGGTCTGAGACCCAGTACTTC
once | TRBJ2-3 | TRBV5-1 | NA | CASSETTTDTQYF | TGCGCCAGCAGCGAGACTACCACAGATACGCAGTATTTT
NA | TRBJ2-7 | TRBV7-8 | NA | CASSQQGSGLEQYF | TGTGCCAGCAGCCAGCAGGGAAGTGGGTTGGAGCAGTACTTC
NA | TRBJ2-3 | TRBV10-2 | TRBD2 | CASSERSGAGRADTQYF | TGCGCCAGCAGTGAGCGTAGCGGGGCTGGGCGCGCAGATACGCAGTATTTT
once | TRBJ2-2 | TRBV19 | NA | CASSIFEGTGELFF | TGTGCCAGTAGTATCTTTGAGGGGACCGGGGAGCTGTTTTTT
NA | TRBJ2-1 | TRBV7-9 | TRBD2 | CASSLTSGSGEQFF | TGTGCCAGCAGCTTAACTAGCGGGAGTGGTGAGCAGTTCTTC
NA | TRBJ2-1 | TRBV10-2 | NA | CASSGLGGNEQFF | TGCGCCAGCAGTGGACTAGGAGGGAATGAGCAGTTCTTC
NA | TRBJ1-3 | TRBV18 | NA | CASSFGPGNTIYF | TGTGCCAGCTCCTTCGGTCCTGGAAACACCATATATTTT
NA | TRBJ1-6 | TRBV19 | TRBD1 | CARDRDGKSPLHF | TGTGCCAGGGACAGGGATGGCAAATCACCCCTCCACTTT
NA | TRBJ1-5 | TRBV6-5 | NA | CASSYQQADQPQHF | TGTGCCAGCAGTTACCAACAGGCAGATCAGCCCCAGCATTTT
once | TRBJ2-3 | TRBV29-1 | NA | CSAQTSGDTQYF | TGCAGCGCCCAGACTAGTGGGGATACGCAGTATTTT
NA | TRBJ1-2 | TRBV7-2 | TRBD1 | CASSLGQGAYGYTF | TGTGCCAGCAGCTTAGGGCAGGGGGCCTATGGCTACACCTTC